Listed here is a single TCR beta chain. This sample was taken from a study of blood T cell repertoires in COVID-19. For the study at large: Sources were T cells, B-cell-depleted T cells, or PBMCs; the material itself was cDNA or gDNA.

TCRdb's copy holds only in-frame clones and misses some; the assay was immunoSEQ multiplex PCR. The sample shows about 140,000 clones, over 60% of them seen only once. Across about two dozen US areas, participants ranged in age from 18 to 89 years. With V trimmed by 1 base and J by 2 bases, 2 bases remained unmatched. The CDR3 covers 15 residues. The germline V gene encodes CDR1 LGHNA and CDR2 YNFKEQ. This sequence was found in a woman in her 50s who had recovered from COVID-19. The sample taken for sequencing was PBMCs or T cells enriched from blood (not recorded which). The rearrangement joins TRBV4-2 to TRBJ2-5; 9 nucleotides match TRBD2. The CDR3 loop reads CASSQALAGQETQYF. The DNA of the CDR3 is TGTGCCAGCAGCCAAGCCCTAGCGGGGCAAGAGACCCAGTACTTC.